A selection of T cell receptor beta chains follows, all from one sample in a study of cytomegalovirus exposure and HLA in healthy donors. Sequencing was performed with immunoSEQ multiplex PCR; in TCRdb, only in-frame clones are kept and a portion is missing. The sample carries 100,000 to 150,000 clones, less than 80% recorded once. Material: PBMCs. The receptors stem from a man aged 45-65 years in good health and CMV-seropositive. Both conserved end residues are part of each CDR3. The D gene is left open where the match is weak. Part of the rows lack a size; the others show once, few, many or a class for expanded clones.

>NA|TRBJ2-7|NA|TRBV6-1|15
CASSVAGYSSYEQYF
TGTGCCAGCAGTGTGGCAGGTTACAGCTCCTACGAGCAGTACTTC
>NA|TRBJ1-4|NA|TRBV5-6|16
CASSLAGGSVNEKLFF
TGTGCCAGCAGCTTGGCGGGGGGCAGCGTTAATGAAAAACTGTTTTTT
>TRBD2|TRBJ2-7|once|TRBV7-2|15
CASSFTVAGAYEQYF
TGTGCCAGCAGCTTTACCGTAGCGGGGGCCTACGAGCAGTACTTC
>NA|TRBJ2-5|NA|TRBV7-2|14
CASSFPGSQETQYF
TGTGCCAGCAGCTTCCCGGGGTCCCAAGAGACCCAGTACTTC
>NA|TRBJ1-1|NA|TRBV5-1|17
CASSPGGLTFMNTEAFF
TGCGCCAGCAGCCCCGGGGGGTTAACGTTCATGAACACTGAAGCTTTCTTT
>NA|TRBJ1-1|NA|TRBV2|14
CASSGAGSGGSAFF
TGTGCCAGCAGTGGGGCAGGGTCTGGTGGATCAGCTTTCTTT
>NA|TRBJ2-7|NA|TRBV11-3|14
CARAGPSALGEQYF
TGTGCACGGGCGGGACCCTCCGCTCTGGGCGAGCAGTACTTC
>TRBD2|TRBJ2-3|many|TRBV5-1|15
CASSRSGGAPDTQYF
TGCGCCAGCAGTCGTAGCGGGGGGGCACCAGATACGCAGTATTTT
>TRBD1|TRBJ1-5|NA|TRBV10-3|14
CAISERQGERPQHF
TGTGCCATCAGTGAACGCCAGGGGGAGCGGCCCCAGCATTTT
>NA|TRBJ1-4|NA|TRBV19|14
CASSSGGAGEKLFF
TGTGCCAGTAGTTCGGGAGGGGCAGGTGAAAAACTGTTTTTT
>NA|TRBJ1-1|NA|TRBV11-2|15
CASSLRIGVNTEAFF
TGTGCCAGCAGCTTGAGAATAGGGGTGAACACTGAAGCTTTCTTT
>TRBD1|TRBJ2-3|NA|TRBV2|15
CASRRQGASTDTQYF
TGTGCCAGCAGACGACAGGGGGCTAGCACAGATACGCAGTATTTT
>TRBD1|TRBJ1-1|NA|TRBV5-1|17
CASSPNGLQGMNTEAFF
TGCGCCAGCAGCCCCAACGGCCTACAGGGGATGAACACTGAAGCTTTCTTT
>TRBD1|TRBJ1-4|NA|TRBV7-9|18
CASSLIMTDRLRNEKLFF
TGTGCCAGCAGCTTAATAATGACGGACAGGCTTCGTAATGAAAAACTGTTTTTT
>TRBD1|TRBJ1-2|NA|TRBV19|16
CASSIPGAGGNYGYTF
TGTGCCAGTAGTATTCCCGGGGCAGGGGGTAACTATGGCTACACCTTC
>NA|TRBJ1-2|few|TRBV6-5|14
CASKVASGVYGYTF
TGTGCCAGCAAGGTGGCCAGTGGAGTCTATGGCTACACCTTC
>NA|TRBJ2-2|NA|TRBV9|14
CASRTDRNTGELFF
TGTGCCAGCAGGACGGACAGGAACACCGGGGAGCTGTTTTTT
>NA|TRBJ1-3|NA|TRBV19|17
CASSPRGSPNSGNTIYF
TGTGCCAGTAGTCCCAGGGGTAGTCCAAACTCTGGAAACACCATATATTTT
>TRBD1|TRBJ1-2|NA|TRBV5-4|15
CASSQGQGDLYGYTF
TGTGCCAGCAGCCAGGGACAGGGGGACCTCTATGGCTACACCTTC
>TRBD1|TRBJ1-1|NA|TRBV9|16
CASSVGGQGRNTEAFF
TGTGCCAGCAGCGTAGGGGGACAGGGCCGAAACACTGAAGCTTTCTTT
>TRBD1|TRBJ1-1|few|TRBV29-1|14
CSVKPQGWDTEAFF
TGCAGCGTAAAACCACAGGGGTGGGACACTGAAGCTTTCTTT
>NA|TRBJ1-4|NA|TRBV20-1|11
CSASGQEKLFF
TGCAGTGCAAGTGGTCAGGAAAAACTGTTTTTT
>NA|TRBJ1-1|NA|TRBV10-1|13
CASSRDMNTEAFF
TGCGCCAGCAGCCGCGACATGAACACTGAAGCTTTCTTT
>TRBD1|TRBJ1-2|NA|TRBV4-1|16
CASSQDPGTGDYGYTF
TGCGCCAGCAGCCAAGATCCCGGGACAGGGGACTATGGCTACACCTTC
>NA|TRBJ2-7|NA|TRBV18|14
CASSPSLGGGEQYF
TGTGCCAGCTCACCAAGTCTAGGTGGCGGCGAGCAGTACTTC
>NA|TRBJ2-1|NA|TRBV27|17
CASSSPSQQPRDNEQFF
TGTGCCAGCAGTTCCCCCTCCCAGCAGCCGAGGGACAATGAGCAGTTCTTC
>NA|TRBJ2-7|NA|TRBV11-2|14
CASSPPGWRDPRYF
TGTGCCAGCAGCCCCCCGGGGTGGAGGGATCCGCGGTACTTC
>TRBD1|TRBJ1-2|NA|TRBV19|18
CASSIRTGGTLLNYGYTF
TGTGCCAGTAGTATAAGGACAGGGGGCACTCTTTTGAACTATGGCTACACCTTC
>TRBD1|TRBJ1-6|few|TRBV7-9|16
CASSSQTGGLHSPLHF
TGTGCCAGCAGCTCCCAGACAGGGGGACTACATTCACCCCTCCACTTT
>TRBD1|TRBJ2-5|NA|TRBV5-5|15
CASSFRSGGQETQYF
TGTGCCAGCAGCTTCCGTTCAGGGGGTCAGGAGACCCAGTACTTC
>NA|TRBJ2-7|once|TRBV4-3|18
CASSQEYGGERFPYEQYF
TGCGCCAGCAGCCAAGAGTACGGAGGGGAGAGATTCCCCTACGAGCAGTACTTC
>NA|TRBJ1-4|NA|TRBV7-9|13
CASSSTENEKLFF
TGTGCCAGCAGCTCGACAGAGAATGAAAAACTGTTTTTT
>NA|TRBJ2-1|NA|TRBV11-2|15
CASSPARGSYNEQFF
TGTGCCAGCAGCCCAGCTAGGGGCTCCTACAATGAGCAGTTCTTC
>NA|TRBJ1-5|NA|TRBV19|12
CASSIRNQPQHF
TGTGCCAGTAGTATCAGGAATCAGCCCCAGCATTTT
>NA|TRBJ2-7|NA|TRBV6-6|16
CASSYSDGPTTYEQYF
TGTGCCAGCAGTTACTCGGATGGGCCGACCACTTACGAGCAGTACTTC
>TRBD2|TRBJ2-5|NA|TRBV5-1|15
CASSIAGDLQETQYF
TGCGCCAGCAGCATAGCGGGGGACCTCCAAGAGACCCAGTACTTC
>TRBD2|TRBJ2-7|NA|TRBV4-1|16
CASSQEGSGAYYEQYF
TGCGCCAGCAGCCAAGAGGGGAGCGGGGCATACTACGAGCAGTACTTC
>NA|TRBJ2-5|NA|TRBV6-6|14
CASSYIRAGETQYF
TGTGCCAGCAGTTACATTCGGGCGGGAGAGACCCAGTACTTC
>NA|TRBJ1-5|NA|TRBV25-1|16
CASSEGGRTRNQPQHF
TGTGCCAGCAGTGAAGGAGGCAGGACGAGGAATCAGCCCCAGCATTTT
>NA|TRBJ2-2|few|TRBV27|15
CASRPERRNTGELFF
TGTGCCAGCCGTCCCGAGCGCCGAAACACCGGGGAGCTGTTTTTT
>NA|TRBJ2-5|NA|TRBV9|16
CASTPGGGTYQETQYF
TGTGCCAGCACCCCTGGTGGCGGGACGTACCAAGAGACCCAGTACTTC
>TRBD1|TRBJ1-4|NA|TRBV5-1|14
CASSGGTGNEKLFF
TGCGCCAGCAGCGGCGGGACAGGGAATGAAAAACTGTTTTTT
>NA|TRBJ1-5|NA|TRBV4-1|13
CASSQQGGQPQHF
TGCGCCAGCAGCCAACAGGGAGGTCAGCCCCAGCATTTT
>TRBD1|TRBJ2-5|NA|TRBV2|13
CASSEARGQAPHF
TGTGCCAGCAGTGAAGCAAGGGGACAGGCCCCACACTTC
>TRBD1|TRBJ2-1|NA|TRBV4-1|18
CASSQPDPGTGGYNEQFF
TGCGCCAGCAGCCAACCAGATCCCGGGACAGGGGGCTACAATGAGCAGTTCTTC
>TRBD2|TRBJ2-5|NA|TRBV10-3|16
CAISDQGAGAEETQYF
TGTGCCATCAGTGACCAAGGGGCGGGAGCCGAGGAGACCCAGTACTTC
>NA|TRBJ2-2|NA|TRBV19|15
CASSRTAINTGELFF
TGTGCCAGTAGTCGGACAGCGATTAACACCGGGGAGCTGTTTTTT
>TRBD2|TRBJ2-2|NA|TRBV7-3|16
CASSLLGLANTGELFF
TGTGCCAGCAGCTTACTGGGACTAGCGAACACCGGGGAGCTGTTTTTT
>NA|TRBJ2-7|NA|TRBV6-1|14
CASSARDYPGEQYF
TGTGCCAGCAGTGCCCGGGATTATCCCGGCGAGCAGTACTTC
>NA|TRBJ2-7|NA|TRBV6-5|13
CASSDWPEGEQYF
TGTGCCAGCAGTGATTGGCCAGAGGGCGAGCAGTACTTC
>TRBD2|TRBJ2-7|NA|TRBV10-2|14
CASSTAGAPSEQYF
TGCGCCAGCAGTACGGCGGGAGCGCCCTCCGAGCAGTACTTC
>NA|TRBJ1-4|NA|TRBV7-9|16
CASSYGAGATNEKLFF
TGTGCCAGCAGCTATGGGGCAGGGGCGACTAATGAAAAACTGTTTTTT